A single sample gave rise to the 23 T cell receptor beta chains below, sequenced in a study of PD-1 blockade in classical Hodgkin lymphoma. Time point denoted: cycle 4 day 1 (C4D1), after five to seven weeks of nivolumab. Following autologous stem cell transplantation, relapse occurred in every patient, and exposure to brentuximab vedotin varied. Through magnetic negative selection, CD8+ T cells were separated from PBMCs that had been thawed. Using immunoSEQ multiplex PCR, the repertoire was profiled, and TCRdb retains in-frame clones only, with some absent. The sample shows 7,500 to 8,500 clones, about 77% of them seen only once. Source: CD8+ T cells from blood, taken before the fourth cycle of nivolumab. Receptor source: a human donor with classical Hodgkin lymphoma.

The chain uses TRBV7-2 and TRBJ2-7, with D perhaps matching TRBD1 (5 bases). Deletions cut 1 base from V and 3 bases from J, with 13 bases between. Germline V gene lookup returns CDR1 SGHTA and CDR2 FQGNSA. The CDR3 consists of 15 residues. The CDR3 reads CASSLETVGNYEQYF. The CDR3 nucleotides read TGTGCCAGCAGCTTAGAGACAGTTGGAAACTACGAGCAGTACTTC.

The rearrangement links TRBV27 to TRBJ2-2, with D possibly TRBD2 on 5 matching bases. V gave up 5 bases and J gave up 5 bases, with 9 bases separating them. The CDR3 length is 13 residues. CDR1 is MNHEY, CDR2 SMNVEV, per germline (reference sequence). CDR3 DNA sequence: TGTGCCAGCAGTGATCGAGGGACCGGGGAGCTGTTTTTT. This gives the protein CASSDRGTGELFF.

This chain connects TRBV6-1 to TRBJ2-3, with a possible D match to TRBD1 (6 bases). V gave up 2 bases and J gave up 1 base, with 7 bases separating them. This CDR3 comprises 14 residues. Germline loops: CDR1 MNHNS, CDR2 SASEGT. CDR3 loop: CASSEPGGTDTQYF. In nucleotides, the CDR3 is TGTGCCAGCAGTGAACCAGGGGGCACAGATACGCAGTATTTT.

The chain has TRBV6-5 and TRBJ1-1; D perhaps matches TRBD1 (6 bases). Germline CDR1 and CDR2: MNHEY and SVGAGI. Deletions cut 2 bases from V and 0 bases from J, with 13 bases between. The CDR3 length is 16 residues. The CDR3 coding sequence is TGTGCCAGCAGTTACCAGTTGGGGGGCCTGAACACTGAAGCTTTCTTT. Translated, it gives CASSYQLGGLNTEAFF.

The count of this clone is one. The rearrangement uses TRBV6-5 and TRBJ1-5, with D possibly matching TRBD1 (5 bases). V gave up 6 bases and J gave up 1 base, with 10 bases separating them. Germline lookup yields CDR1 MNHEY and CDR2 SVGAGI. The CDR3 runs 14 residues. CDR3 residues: CASSDGGSNQPQHF. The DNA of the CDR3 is TGTGCCAGCAGCGACGGGGGGAGCAATCAGCCCCAGCATTTT.

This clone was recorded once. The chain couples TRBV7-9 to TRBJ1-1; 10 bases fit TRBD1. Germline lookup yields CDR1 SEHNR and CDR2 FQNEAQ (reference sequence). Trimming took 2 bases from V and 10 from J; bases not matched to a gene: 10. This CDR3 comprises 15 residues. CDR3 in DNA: TGTGCCAGCAGCTTACCGACAGGGGGCGCAGAGGGAGCTTTCTTT. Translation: CASSLPTGGAEGAFF.

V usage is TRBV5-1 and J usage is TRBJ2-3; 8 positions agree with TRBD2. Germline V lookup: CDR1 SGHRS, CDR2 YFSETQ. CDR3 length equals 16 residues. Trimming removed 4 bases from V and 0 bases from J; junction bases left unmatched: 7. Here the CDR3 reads CASSVERGPSTDTQYF. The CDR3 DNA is TGCGCCAGCAGCGTCGAGCGGGGGCCAAGCACAGATACGCAGTATTTT.

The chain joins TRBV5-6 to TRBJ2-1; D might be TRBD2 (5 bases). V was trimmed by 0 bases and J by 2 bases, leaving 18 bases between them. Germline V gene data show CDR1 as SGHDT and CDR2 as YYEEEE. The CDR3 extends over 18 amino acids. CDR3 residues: CASSLAVGVHPTYNEQFF. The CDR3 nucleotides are TGTGCCAGCAGCTTGGCCGTCGGGGTCCACCCCACCTACAATGAGCAGTTCTTC.

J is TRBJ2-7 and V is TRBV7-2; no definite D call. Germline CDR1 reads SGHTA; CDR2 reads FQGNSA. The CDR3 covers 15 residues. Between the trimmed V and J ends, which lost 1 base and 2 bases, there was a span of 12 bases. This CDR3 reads CASSLVSEQPYEQYF. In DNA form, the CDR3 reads TGTGCCAGCAGCTTAGTGTCAGAACAGCCCTACGAGCAGTACTTC.

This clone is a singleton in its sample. CDR3: CATSREGPGANVLTF. The CDR3 DNA reads TGTGCCACCAGCAGAGAGGGCCCGGGGGCCAACGTCCTGACTTTC. The chain has TRBV15 and TRBJ2-6; the D is unclear. Germline-derived CDR1 and CDR2 are LNHNV and YYDKDF (reference sequence). V was clipped by 0 bases and J by 4 bases, with 7 bases between them. This CDR3 is 15 amino acids long.

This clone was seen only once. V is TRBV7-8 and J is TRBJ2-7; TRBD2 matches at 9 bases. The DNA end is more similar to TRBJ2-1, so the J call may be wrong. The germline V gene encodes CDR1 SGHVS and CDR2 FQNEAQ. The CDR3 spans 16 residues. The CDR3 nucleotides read TGTGCCAGCAGCTTTAGCGGGAGTGGATCCTACAATGAGCAGTTCTTC. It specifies CASSFSGSGSYNEQFF.

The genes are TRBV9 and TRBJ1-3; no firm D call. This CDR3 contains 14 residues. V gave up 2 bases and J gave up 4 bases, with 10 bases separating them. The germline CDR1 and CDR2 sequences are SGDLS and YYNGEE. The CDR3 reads CASSVAGSGNTIYF. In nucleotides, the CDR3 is TGTGCCAGCAGCGTCGCGGGGTCCGGAAACACCATATATTTT.

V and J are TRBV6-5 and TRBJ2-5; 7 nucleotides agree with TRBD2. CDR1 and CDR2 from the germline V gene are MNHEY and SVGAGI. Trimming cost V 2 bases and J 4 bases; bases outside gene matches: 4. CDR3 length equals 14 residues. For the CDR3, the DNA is TGTGCCAGCAGTTACAGCGGGGCGGGAGAGACCCAGTACTTC. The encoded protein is CASSYSGAGETQYF.

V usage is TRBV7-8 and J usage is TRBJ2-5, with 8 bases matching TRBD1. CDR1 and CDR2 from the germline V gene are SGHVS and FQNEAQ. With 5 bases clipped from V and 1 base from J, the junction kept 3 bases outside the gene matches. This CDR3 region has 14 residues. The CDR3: CASSPGTGQETQYF. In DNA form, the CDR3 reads TGTGCCAGCAGCCCAGGGACAGGCCAAGAGACCCAGTACTTC. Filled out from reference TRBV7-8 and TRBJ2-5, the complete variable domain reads GAGVSQSPRYKVAKRGQDVALRCDPISGHVSLFWYQQALGQGPEFLTYFQNEAQLDKSGLPSDRFFAERPEGSVSTLKIQRTQQEDSAVYLCASSPGTGQETQYFGPGTRLLVL.

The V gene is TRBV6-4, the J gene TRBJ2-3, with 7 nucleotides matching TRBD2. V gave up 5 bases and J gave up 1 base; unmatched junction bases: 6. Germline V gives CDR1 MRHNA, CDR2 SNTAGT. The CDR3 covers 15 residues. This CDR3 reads CASSSGGWGTDTQYF. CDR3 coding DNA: TGTGCCAGCAGTTCGGGGGGATGGGGCACAGATACGCAGTATTTT.

This chain's CDR3 is CASSHYLGGRALLGNEQFF. Written as DNA, the CDR3 is TGCGCCAGCAGCCACTACCTGGGCGGGAGGGCTCTCCTCGGCAATGAGCAGTTCTTC. The chain has TRBV4-3 and TRBJ2-1; 9 nucleotides line up with TRBD2. Germline CDR1 is LGHNA and CDR2 is YSLEER. CDR3 size: 19 residues. V shed 3 bases, J shed 6 bases, and the junction held 18 bases outside the gene matches.

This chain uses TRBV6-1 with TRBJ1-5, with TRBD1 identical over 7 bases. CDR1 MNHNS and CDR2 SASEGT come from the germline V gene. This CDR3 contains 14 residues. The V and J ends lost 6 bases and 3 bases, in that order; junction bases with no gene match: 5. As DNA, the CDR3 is TGTGCCAGCAGCAATGACAGGGTCAATCAGCCCCAGCATTTT. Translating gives CASSNDRVNQPQHF.

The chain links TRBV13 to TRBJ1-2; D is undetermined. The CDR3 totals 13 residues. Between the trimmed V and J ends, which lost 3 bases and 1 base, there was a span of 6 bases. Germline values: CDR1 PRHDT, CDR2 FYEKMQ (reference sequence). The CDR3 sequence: CASSFIDNYGYTF. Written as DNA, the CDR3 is TGTGCCAGCAGCTTTATAGATAACTATGGCTACACCTTC. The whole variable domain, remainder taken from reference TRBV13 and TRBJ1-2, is AAGVIQSPRHLIKEKRETATLKCYPIPRHDTVYWYQQGPGQDPQFLISFYEKMQSDKGSIPDRFSAQQFSDYHSELNMSSLELGDSALYFCASSFIDNYGYTFGSGTRLTVV.

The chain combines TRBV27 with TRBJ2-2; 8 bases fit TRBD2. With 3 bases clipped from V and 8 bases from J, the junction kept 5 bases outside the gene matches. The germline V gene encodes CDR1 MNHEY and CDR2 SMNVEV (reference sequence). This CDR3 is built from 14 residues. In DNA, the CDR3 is TGTGCCAGCAGTTTTGGACTAGCTGGGGGGGAGCTGTTTTTT. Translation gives CASSFGLAGGELFF.

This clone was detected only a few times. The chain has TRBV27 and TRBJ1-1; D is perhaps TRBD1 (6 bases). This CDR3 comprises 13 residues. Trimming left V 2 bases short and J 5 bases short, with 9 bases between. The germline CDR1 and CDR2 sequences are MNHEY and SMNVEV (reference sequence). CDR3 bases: TGTGCCAGCAGTTTAGACACAGGGACTGAAGCTTTCTTT. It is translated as CASSLDTGTEAFF.

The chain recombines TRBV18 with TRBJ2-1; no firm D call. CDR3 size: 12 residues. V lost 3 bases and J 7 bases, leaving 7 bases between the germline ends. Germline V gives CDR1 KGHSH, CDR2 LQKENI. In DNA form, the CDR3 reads TGTGCCAGCTCACCCCTCGGGAATGAGCAGTTCTTC. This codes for CASSPLGNEQFF.

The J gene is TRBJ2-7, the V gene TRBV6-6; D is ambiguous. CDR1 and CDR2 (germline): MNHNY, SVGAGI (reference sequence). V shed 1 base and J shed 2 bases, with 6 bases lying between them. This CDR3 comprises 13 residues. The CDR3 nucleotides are TGTGCCAGCAGTTACTGGCAAACCTACGAGCAGTACTTC. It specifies CASSYWQTYEQYF.

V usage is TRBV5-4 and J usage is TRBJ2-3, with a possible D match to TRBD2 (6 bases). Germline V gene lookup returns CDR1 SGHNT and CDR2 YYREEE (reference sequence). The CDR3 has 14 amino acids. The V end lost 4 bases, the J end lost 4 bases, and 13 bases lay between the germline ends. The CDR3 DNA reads TGTGCCAGCAGCGCGGGGACGAGTGCAGATACGCAGTATTTT. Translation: CASSAGTSADTQYF.